This entry lists 20 T cell receptor beta chains sequenced from one sample in a study of a mutant IDH1 vaccine in newly diagnosed glioma. Their antigens remain unidentified. Measured with immunoSEQ multiplex PCR; TCRdb has only the in-frame clones, and not every one. The table includes roughly 120,000 clones, about 80% detected once. Time point described: week 11, during vaccination. The study gave 300 ug of mutant IDH1 20-mer peptide per vaccine dose, with topical imiquimod. The sequences come from PBMCs, collected from a glioma patient whose treatment included an IDH1 peptide vaccine. Receptors were obtained from a man aged 35-49 years with glioma.

The V call is TRBV7-2, the J call TRBJ2-3; D not certain. Germline CDR1 reads SGHTA; CDR2 reads FQGNSA. This CDR3 has 15 amino acids. V was trimmed by 1 base and J by 5 bases, leaving 13 bases between them. CDR3 coding DNA: TGTGCCAGCAGCTTAGGCTTGGGGAATCAAGATACGCAGTATTTT. This codes for CASSLGLGNQDTQYF.

This clone was recorded many times. The chain joins TRBV19 to TRBJ1-5; TRBD1 agrees at 7 bases. V gave up 9 bases and J gave up 6 bases; unmatched junction bases: 11. Germline V gene data show CDR1 as LNHDA and CDR2 as SQIVND (reference sequence). The CDR3 sequence is 14 residues long. The CDR3 DNA reads TGTGCCAGCCGGGGGACAGTTATATCTCAGCCCCAGCATTTT. This encodes CASRGTVISQPQHF.

This chain uses TRBV9 with TRBJ2-1; a weak D match, TRBD2 (5 bases). V was trimmed by 0 bases and J by 4 bases, leaving 11 bases between them. The germline V gene has CDR1 SGDLS and CDR2 YYNGEE. This CDR3 is built from 15 residues. The CDR3 region has the DNA TGTGCCAGCAGCGTAGGGGAGATCCCGTACAATGAGCAGTTCTTC. Protein: CASSVGEIPYNEQFF.

The chain is built from TRBV7-8 and TRBJ1-6, with 9 positions matching TRBD1. Germline V lookup: CDR1 SGHVS, CDR2 FQNEAQ. The CDR3 has 16 residues. Trimming took 5 bases from V and 7 from J; bases not matched to a gene: 9. The CDR3 DNA sequence: TGTGCCAGCAGCCCTCGGACAGGGGCCAAAAATTCACCCCTCCACTTT. Residues: CASSPRTGAKNSPLHF.

The chain joins TRBV27 to TRBJ2-7, with 9 bases identical to TRBD1. CDR1 and CDR2 from the germline V gene are MNHEY and SMNVEV (reference sequence). The V and J ends lost 2 bases and 5 bases, in that order; junction bases with no gene match: 7. This CDR3 region has 15 residues. The CDR3 DNA sequence: TGTGCCAGCAGTTTAGGGACAGGGAAAGTCCACGAGCAGTACTTC. It yields the protein CASSLGTGKVHEQYF.

This chain connects TRBV7-2 to TRBJ1-5; D is undetermined. CDR3 size: 16 residues. The germline V and J ends were trimmed by 1 base and 7 bases, with 17 bases remaining between them. The germline gives CDR1 SGHTA, CDR2 FQGNSA. DNA of the CDR3: TGTGCCAGCAGCTTAGGTTTCGGTTTGGATAGGCAGCCCCAGCATTTT. Encoded protein: CASSLGFGLDRQPQHF.

This clone was seen a handful of times. The rearrangement uses TRBV6-6 and TRBJ1-1, with no clear D. Deletions cut 0 bases from V and 0 bases from J, with 8 bases between. The germline V gene encodes CDR1 MNHNY and CDR2 SVGAGI (reference sequence). The CDR3 loop spans 15 amino acids. The CDR3 loop reads CASSYSVGLNTEAFF. CDR3 in DNA: TGTGCCAGCAGTTACTCGGTAGGGCTGAACACTGAAGCTTTCTTT.

On this clone: Sequence at one end of the junction differs from germline and may be a read error. CDR3 sequence (DNA): TGTGCCAGTCCGGGACTAGCGGGGGACAATGAGCAGCTCTTC. Translation gives CASPGLAGDNEQLF. The rearrangement uses TRBV6-4 and TRBJ2-1; 14 nucleotides agree with TRBD2. The CDR3 runs to 14 residues. Germline CDR1 reads MRHNA; CDR2 reads SNTAGT.

The sample holds one count of this clone. J is TRBJ2-1 and V is TRBV11-2; 12 bases agree with TRBD2. V lost 0 bases to trimming and J lost 10 bases; unmatched junction nucleotides: 1. The CDR3 is made up of 14 amino acids. From germline, CDR1 is SGHAT and CDR2 FQNNGV. The CDR3 sequence is CASSLEGLAGEQFF. The CDR3 DNA reads TGTGCCAGCAGCTTAGAAGGACTAGCGGGGGAGCAGTTCTTC.

The gene calls are TRBV18 and TRBJ1-3; 8 positions match TRBD1. CDR3 size: 14 residues. Unmatched junction bases numbered 0, after V lost 5 bases and J lost 0 bases. CDR1 and CDR2 from the germline V gene are KGHSH and LQKENI. The CDR3 sequence: CASSTGGSGNTIYF. CDR3 coding DNA: TGTGCCAGCTCAACAGGGGGCTCTGGAAACACCATATATTTT.

This sequence joins TRBV6-1 and TRBJ2-1; perhaps TRBD1 as D (5 bases). Germline V gene data show CDR1 as MNHNS and CDR2 as SASEGT. The ends were cut back, 4 bases at V and 5 bases at J, with 12 bases in the middle. The CDR3 spans 14 residues. CDR3 sequence reads: CASSVQWGDNEQFF. The DNA for the CDR3 is TGTGCCAGCAGTGTACAATGGGGCGACAATGAGCAGTTCTTC.

The J gene is TRBJ2-5, the V gene TRBV11-2, with D perhaps matching TRBD1 (6 bases). Between the trimmed V and J ends, which lost 1 base and 5 bases, there was a span of 11 bases. The CDR3 is 14 amino acids. Germline values: CDR1 SGHAT, CDR2 FQNNGV. The CDR3 here is CASSLGNREETQYF. The DNA of the CDR3 is TGTGCCAGCAGCTTAGGGAACAGGGAGGAGACCCAGTACTTC.

This clone was picked up a small number of times. The chain carries TRBV7-3 and TRBJ2-1, with a weak D call TRBD2 (5 bases). Per germline, CDR1 SGHTA and CDR2 FQGTGA. The CDR3 totals 13 residues. The V end was cut by 3 bases, the J end by 8 bases, with 11 bases between. DNA of the CDR3: TGTGCCAGCAGCTTTACTAGAAACGATGAGCAGTTCTTC. It encodes CASSFTRNDEQFF.

The V and J genes are TRBV5-4 and TRBJ2-7, with TRBD2 matching 12 bases. The length of the CDR3 is 15 residues. The V gene end was trimmed by 3 bases and the J gene end by 4 bases; junction bases not matched to a gene: 5. The germline CDR1 and CDR2 sequences are SGHNT and YYREEE (reference sequence). The CDR3 spells CASSSRLAGAYEQYF. CDR3 nucleotides: TGTGCCAGCAGCTCGAGACTAGCGGGAGCTTACGAGCAGTACTTC.

The table lists this clone with many counts. A junction end diverges from the germline sequence, so it may reflect a read error. The V call is TRBV7-7, the J call TRBJ2-3; 11 bases are shared with TRBD1. Germline lookup yields CDR1 SSHAT and CDR2 FNYEAQ (reference sequence). CDR3 length: 13 amino acids. CDR3 in amino acids: CASSLGQGAYQYF. As DNA, the CDR3 is TGTGCTAGCAGCTTAGGACAGGGGGCGTATCAGTATTTT. The variable domain in full, completed from reference TRBV7-7 and TRBJ2-3, reads GAGVSQSPRYKVTKRGQDVTLRCDPISSHATLYWYQQALGQGPEFLTYFNYEAQPDKSGLPSDRFSAERPEGSISTLTIQRTEQRDSAMYRCASSLGQGAYQYFGPGTRLTVL.

This sequence joins TRBV6-1 and TRBJ1-1, with unresolved D. This CDR3 has 14 residues. CDR1 MNHNS and CDR2 SASEGT come from the germline V gene. Trimming cost V 7 bases and J 0 bases, with 12 bases left between them. CDR3 region: CASIPSNLNTEAFF. In nucleotides, the CDR3 is TGTGCCAGCATCCCATCCAACCTGAACACTGAAGCTTTCTTT.

In its sample, this clone was seen a few times. The genes are TRBV7-9 and TRBJ1-4; TRBD1 is a possible D gene (5 bases). Germline lookup yields CDR1 SEHNR and CDR2 FQNEAQ (reference sequence). CDR3 length: 16 residues. The V end lost 7 bases, the J end lost 6 bases, and 21 bases lay between the germline ends. The CDR3 DNA sequence: TGTGCCAGCACCCCACGGCGGGGGTCTCGGGATGAAAAACTGTTTTTT. Translated: CASTPRRGSRDEKLFF. Filled out from reference TRBV7-9 and TRBJ1-4, the complete variable domain reads DTGVSQNPRHKITKRGQNVTFRCDPISEHNRLYWYRQTLGQGPEFLTYFQNEAQLEKSRLLSDRFSAERPKGSFSTLEIQRTEQGDSAMYLCASTPRRGSRDEKLFFGSGTQLSVL.

This clone was counted between two and nine times. The CDR3 here is CASSLGQEYSPLHF. The DNA for the CDR3 is TGTGCCAGCAGCCTAGGCCAGGAATATTCACCCCTCCACTTT. The chain links TRBV6-1 to TRBJ1-6; D not certain. The CDR3 totals 14 residues. The V and J ends lost 6 bases and 8 bases respectively, with 14 bases between them. Germline V gene lookup returns CDR1 MNHNS and CDR2 SASEGT.

This clone was seen only once. The V and J genes are TRBV18 and TRBJ1-1, with D possibly TRBD1 on 5 matching bases. The CDR3 is made up of 14 amino acids. Looked up from germline, CDR1 is KGHSH and CDR2 is LQKENI. Trimming cost V 6 bases and J 3 bases, with 14 bases left between them. CDR3 protein: CASSLNAGDTEAFF. CDR3 nucleotide sequence: TGTGCCAGCTCCCTGAATGCGGGGGACACTGAAGCTTTCTTT.

This clone appeared a single time. This chain joins TRBV9 and TRBJ2-2; D remains ambiguous. CDR3 length equals 15 residues. Germline CDR1 and CDR2: SGDLS and YYNGEE. The V end lost 2 bases, the J end lost 2 bases, and 10 bases lay between the germline ends. The CDR3 protein is CASSVALPNTGELFF. CDR3 DNA sequence: TGTGCCAGCAGCGTGGCCCTCCCAAACACCGGGGAGCTGTTTTTT.